This T cell receptor beta chain was identified in a study of tumor and adjacent non-tumor tissue in lung cancer. As for the study in general: The patients, 9 to 11 men and 5 women, were roughly 31 to 80 with stage I to III disease.

RNA was extracted from bulk tissue without any cell sorting. The library came from three nested PCR rounds adapted from ARM-PCR protocols. TCRdb re-called the multiplex PCR reads through MiXCR, storing one row per CDR3 protein. This table holds 65,000 to 70,000 distinct CDR3 sequences, 60% found once. With respect to this clonotype: The junction and the germline gene differ at one end; a read error may be behind it.

This CDR3 has 13 residues. The germline CDR1 and CDR2 sequences are SGHAT and FQNNGV. The chain combines TRBV11-2 with TRBJ1-1, with D hard to call. This TCR derives from a man aged 50-59 years with non-small cell lung cancer. The specimen was lung tumor tissue. The chain's CDR3 is CTSSLGVDTEAFF. Here the CDR3 DNA reads TGTACCAGCAGCTTAGGAGTTGACACTGAAGCTTTCTTT.